These 6 T cell receptor beta chains share one sample of origin, sequenced in a study of OX40 agonist ivuxolimab in advanced cancers. Sequencing was performed with immunoSEQ multiplex PCR; in TCRdb, only in-frame clones are kept and a portion is missing. The data contain approximately 70,000 clones, roughly 87% of them singletons. The sequences come from CD4+ or CD8+ T cells sorted from blood, collected in a trial of the OX40 agonist ivuxolimab. Receptors originate from an adult with an advanced solid tumor such as melanoma, head and neck, liver or kidney cancer.

The chain has TRBV19 and TRBJ1-5; D gene ambiguous. The CDR3 consists of 15 residues. CDR1 LNHDA and CDR2 SQIVND come from the germline V gene (reference sequence). The V and J ends lost 5 bases and 0 bases respectively, with 11 bases between them. The CDR3 spells CASSVGRYSNQPQHF. In DNA form, the CDR3 reads TGTGCCAGTAGTGTTGGTAGATATAGCAATCAGCCCCAGCATTTT.

The chain combines TRBV27 with TRBJ2-7; D remains ambiguous. CDR1 MNHEY and CDR2 SMNVEV come from the germline V gene (reference sequence). The CDR3 contains 15 residues. V lost 1 base to trimming and J lost 0 bases, with 10 bases between them. The CDR3, as DNA: TGTGCCAGCAGTTTATACTCAGTACCCTCCTACGAGCAGTACTTC. Protein product: CASSLYSVPSYEQYF.

This sequence joins TRBV7-2 and TRBJ1-1, with D maybe TRBD1 (6 bases). This CDR3 is 12 amino acids long. The germline V gene encodes CDR1 SGHTA and CDR2 FQGNSA. The V end was cut by 5 bases, the J end by 8 bases, with 12 bases between. CDR3 loop: CASSRFDREAFF. The CDR3 nucleotides read TGTGCCAGCAGCCGATTCGACAGGGAAGCTTTCTTT.

This chain connects TRBV2 to TRBJ2-7; D is ambiguous. Deletions cut 6 bases from V and 2 bases from J, with 8 bases between. This CDR3 region has 12 residues. Germline V CDR1 and CDR2: SNHLY, FYNNEI. The DNA of the CDR3 is TGTGCCAGCAGGGGCGGACCCTACGAGCAGTACTTC. Translating gives CASRGGPYEQYF.

The V call is TRBV19, the J call TRBJ2-1; D is possibly TRBD2 (6 bases). The CDR3 sequence is 14 residues long. Between the trimmed V and J ends, which lost 7 bases and 3 bases, there was a span of 13 bases. In germline, CDR1 is LNHDA, CDR2 SQIVND (reference sequence). The CDR3 here is CASTFGGDYNEQFF. The CDR3, as DNA: TGTGCCAGTACATTCGGGGGTGACTACAATGAGCAGTTCTTC.

J is TRBJ2-1 and V is TRBV19; 10 positions agree with TRBD2. V lost 5 bases, J lost 6 bases, and 10 bases stayed unmatched. This CDR3 contains 16 residues. Germline values: CDR1 LNHDA, CDR2 SQIVND (reference sequence). CDR3 nucleotides: TGTGCCAGTAGTTACGGGGGCCTAGCGGGGGTCAATGAGCAGTTCTTC. Translating gives CASSYGGLAGVNEQFF. The full variable domain, its missing parts supplied by reference TRBV19 and TRBJ2-1, is DGGITQSPKYLFRKEGQNVTLSCEQNLNHDAMYWYRQDPGQGLRLIYYSQIVNDFQKGDIAEGYSVSREKKESFPLTVTSAQKNPTAFYLCASSYGGLAGVNEQFFGPGTRLTVL.